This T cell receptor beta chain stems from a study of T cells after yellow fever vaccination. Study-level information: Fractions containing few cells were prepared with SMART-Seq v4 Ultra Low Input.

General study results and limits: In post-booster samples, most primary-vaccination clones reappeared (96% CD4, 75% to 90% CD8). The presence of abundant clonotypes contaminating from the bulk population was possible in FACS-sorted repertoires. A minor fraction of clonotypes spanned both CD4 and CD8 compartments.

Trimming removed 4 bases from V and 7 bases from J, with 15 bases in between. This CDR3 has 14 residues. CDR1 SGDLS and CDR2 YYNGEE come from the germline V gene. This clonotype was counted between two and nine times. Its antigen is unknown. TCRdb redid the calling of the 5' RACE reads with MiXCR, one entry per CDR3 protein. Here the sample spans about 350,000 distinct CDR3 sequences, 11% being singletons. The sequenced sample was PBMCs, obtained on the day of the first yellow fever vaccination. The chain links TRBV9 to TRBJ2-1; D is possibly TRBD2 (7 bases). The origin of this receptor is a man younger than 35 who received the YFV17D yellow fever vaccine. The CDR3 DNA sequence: TGTGCCAGCAGCCCCCGGGGGGCGGCTAATGAGCAGTTCTTC. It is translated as CASSPRGAANEQFF.